The 19 T cell receptor beta chains reported below all come from one sample, sequenced in a study of control samples from healthy donors and cancer patients (TCRdb year 2020). The library was built by means of the immunoSEQ multiplex PCR assay. TCRdb mirrors the immuneACCESS table, restricted to in-frame sequences. Some clones are absent from its copies; in checked studies, under half trace to an unresolved V gene, and the reason for the others is unknown. The sample table lists roughly 130,000 clones, 70% to 90% of them with a count of one. The ten largest clonotypes hold 3.2% of the sample. The sample taken for sequencing was blood. The receptors derive from a man between 45 and 60 years old in good health.

The chain is built from TRBV6-1 and TRBJ2-1, with D uncertain. V was trimmed by 0 bases and J by 7 bases, leaving 4 bases between them. The CDR3 has 12 residues. Per the germline V gene, CDR1 is MNHNS and CDR2 is SASEGT. The DNA for the CDR3 is TGTGCCAGCAGTGAAGCCGGGAATGAGCAGTTCTTC. This encodes CASSEAGNEQFF.

This chain uses TRBV27 with TRBJ1-6; no clear D gene. This CDR3 contains 14 residues. Germline-derived CDR1 and CDR2 are MNHEY and SMNVEV (reference sequence). Trimming removed 6 bases from V and 8 bases from J, with 14 bases in between. CDR3 DNA sequence: TGTGCCAGCAGACCTGAGGTCCACGATTCACCCCTCCACTTT. It encodes CASRPEVHDSPLHF.

The chain couples TRBV7-2 to TRBJ2-2; TRBD2 agrees at 13 bases. V was pared by 4 bases and J by 8 bases, with 4 bases of the junction left unmatched. CDR3 length: 15 amino acids. Germline V CDR1 and CDR2: SGHTA, FQGNSA. CDR3 region: CASSSGLAGFGELFF. CDR3 DNA sequence: TGTGCCAGCAGCTCGGGACTAGCGGGGTTTGGGGAGCTGTTTTTT.

This sequence joins TRBV29-1 and TRBJ2-5; perhaps TRBD1 as D (6 bases). V dropped 7 bases and J dropped 2 bases, with 17 bases sitting between them. Germline V gene data show CDR1 as SQVTM and CDR2 as ANQGSEA. The CDR3 is made up of 14 amino acids. The CDR3 nucleotides read TGCAGCGCCATGAGGGTAGGGGGTCAAGAGACCCAGTACTTC. This codes for CSAMRVGGQETQYF.

The chain employs TRBV18 and TRBJ1-4, with D hard to call. V was pared by 3 bases and J by 6 bases, with 8 bases between. The germline V gene has CDR1 KGHSH and CDR2 LQKENI. The CDR3 has 13 residues. The CDR3 nucleotides read TGTGCCAGCTCACCCGGAATTGATGAAAAACTGTTTTTT. Encoded protein: CASSPGIDEKLFF.

This sequence joins TRBV28 and TRBJ1-4, with TRBD1 matching 7 bases. The germline V gene encodes CDR1 MDHEN and CDR2 SYDVKM. V trimming: 10 bases; J trimming: 7 bases; junction bases outside the gene matches: 9. The CDR3 sequence is 13 residues long. In DNA form, the CDR3 reads TGTGCCACCAAGGGGGCCGTAGTTGAAAAACTGTTTTTT. Its protein product is CATKGAVVEKLFF.

V is TRBV5-1 and J is TRBJ2-1; 9 bases line up with TRBD1. Germline trimming cut 2 bases from V and 6 bases from J; bases unmatched to any gene: 6. From germline, CDR1 is SGHRS and CDR2 YFSETQ. This CDR3 has 15 amino acids. For the CDR3, the DNA is TGCGCCAGCAGCTTAGGGACAGGGAACTCCAATGAGCAGTTCTTC. Translating gives CASSLGTGNSNEQFF. The full variable domain, in which reference TRBV5-1 and TRBJ2-1 provide the parts outside the CDR3, is KAGVTQTPRYLIKTRGQQVTLSCSPISGHRSVSWYQQTPGQGLQFLFEYFSETQRNKGNFPGRFSGRQFSNSRSEMNVSTLELGDSALYLCASSLGTGNSNEQFFGPGTRLTVL.

This chain joins TRBV11-2 and TRBJ2-7; 7 bases match TRBD2. Germline CDR1 is SGHAT and CDR2 is FQNNGV. V gave up 7 bases and J gave up 2 bases; unmatched junction bases: 11. This CDR3 is 15 amino acids long. In DNA form, the CDR3 reads TGTGCCAGCACCAAAGGAGCGGGGTCAGCCTACGAGCAGTACTTC. It yields the protein CASTKGAGSAYEQYF.

This clone was found once. Other DNA sequences within the sample encode an identical CDR3. The chain couples TRBV24-1 to TRBJ2-2; TRBD1 matches 7 bases. V shed 3 bases and J 1 base; nucleotides not matched to a gene: 4. Per germline, CDR1 KGHDR and CDR2 SFDVKD. The CDR3 runs 16 residues. CDR3 protein: CATSDPRQGNTGELFF. CDR3 in DNA: TGTGCCACCAGTGATCCGAGACAGGGGAACACCGGGGAGCTGTTTTTT.

This rearrangement joins TRBV27 to TRBJ1-4, with TRBD1 as a possible D gene (5 bases). V was clipped by 0 bases and J by 8 bases, with 13 bases between them. The CDR3 loop spans 15 amino acids. Per germline, CDR1 MNHEY and CDR2 SMNVEV (reference sequence). CDR3 region: CASSLSGQGWEKLFF. The CDR3 nucleotides read TGTGCCAGCAGTTTATCGGGGCAGGGATGGGAAAAACTGTTTTTT.

The chain couples TRBV14 to TRBJ1-6; the D gene is possibly TRBD1 (6 bases). Germline values: CDR1 SGHDN, CDR2 FVKESK. CDR3 length equals 12 residues. Trimming took off 4 bases at V and 11 bases at J, with 9 bases between the two ends. The CDR3 here is CASSLGGPPLHF. CDR3 DNA: TGTGCCAGCAGCCTGGGGGGGCCACCCCTCCACTTT.

This clone was counted once. The chain carries TRBV11-2 and TRBJ1-4; D unclear. CDR3 size: 13 residues. The germline CDR1 and CDR2 sequences are SGHAT and FQNNGV. V was clipped by 0 bases and J by 11 bases, with 10 bases between them. The CDR3 nucleotides are TGTGCCAGCAGCTTAGACCCTTTGGCGAAACTGTTTTTT. Translating it yields CASSLDPLAKLFF.

CDR3 nucleotide sequence: TGCGCCAGCATGACCGGGGCCAGAACCTACGAGCAGTACTTC. Translation: CASMTGARTYEQYF. The chain joins TRBV10-2 to TRBJ2-7, with D perhaps TRBD1 or TRBD2 (5 bases each). The CDR3 sequence is 14 residues long. In germline, CDR1 is WSHSY, CDR2 SAAADI. Between the trimmed V and J ends, which lost 7 bases and 2 bases, there was a span of 15 bases.

This clone was seen just once. The chain combines TRBV27 with TRBJ2-2; 10 nucleotides align to TRBD1. V was clipped by 3 bases and J by 7 bases; unmatched bases: 5. The CDR3 contains 15 residues. Germline CDR1 MNHEY, CDR2 SMNVEV (reference sequence). The CDR3 bases are TGTGCCAGCAGTTTTTGGGGACAGGGGAACGGGGAGCTGTTTTTT. Translation gives CASSFWGQGNGELFF.

The rearrangement links TRBV5-3 to TRBJ2-5, with D perhaps being TRBD1 or TRBD2 (6 bases each). TRBV5-3 is classed as an ORF, of uncertain function. V was clipped by 2 bases and J by 5 bases, with 13 bases between them. The CDR3 consists of 14 residues. CDR3 region: CARSFRGGMETQYF. The CDR3 nucleotides are TGTGCCAGAAGCTTTAGAGGGGGGATGGAGACCCAGTACTTC.

The chain recombines TRBV11-2 with TRBJ2-1, with TRBD2 matching over 12 bases. V dropped 2 bases and J dropped 8; count of bases not matched to a gene: 7. The CDR3 runs 16 residues. CDR1 SGHAT and CDR2 FQNNGV come from the germline V gene. CDR3 region: CASSLWASGGAYEQFF. Here the CDR3 DNA reads TGTGCCAGCAGCTTATGGGCTAGCGGGGGGGCATATGAGCAGTTCTTC.

The V gene is TRBV7-9, the J gene TRBJ1-3; TRBD1 matches 7 bases. From germline, CDR1 is SEHNR and CDR2 FQNEAQ (reference sequence). The CDR3 sequence is 16 residues long. J gave up 8 bases and V 5 bases, and 15 bases lay outside the gene matches. CDR3 sequence reads: CASSGLDRALSDTIYF. The CDR3 DNA reads TGTGCCAGCAGCGGACTAGACAGGGCTCTATCGGACACCATATATTTT.

In this sample, this clone turned up a few times. The gene calls are TRBV6-6 and TRBJ1-4, with unresolved D. The CDR3 runs 15 residues. The V and J ends lost 2 bases and 6 bases respectively, with 13 bases between them. In germline, CDR1 is MNHNY, CDR2 SVGAGI (reference sequence). As DNA, the CDR3 is TGTGCCAGCAGTTACGCGGGGATTATCGATGAAAAACTGTTTTTT. Translation: CASSYAGIIDEKLFF.

V is TRBV2 and J is TRBJ1-6; tentative D call: TRBD1 (6 bases). Germline assignment: CDR1 SNHLY and CDR2 FYNNEI. The CDR3 runs to 14 residues. V was trimmed by 6 bases and J by 7 bases, leaving 13 bases between them. Written as DNA, the CDR3 is TGTGCCAGCAGGGACCAGGGGTGGAATTCACCCCTCCACTTT. Translation gives CASRDQGWNSPLHF.